This T cell receptor (beta chain) was recorded in a study of OX40 agonist ivuxolimab in advanced cancers. At the level of the study: Patients in dose escalation had liver, melanoma, kidney or head and neck cancers. Findings and limits, study-wide: The study found that CD8+ T cells averaged more expanded clones than CD4+.

Clones were read by immunoSEQ multiplex PCR, and TCRdb kept only the in-frame ones, dropping some. The sample contains about 62,000 clones, around 88% of which appear only once. The CDR3 is made up of 12 amino acids. The germline V and J ends were trimmed by 6 bases and 7 bases, with 9 bases remaining between them. Germline CDR1 and CDR2: LNHDA and SQIVND (reference sequence). With autoimmune disease history or systemic immunosuppression, patients were excluded. Worth noting for this clone: Its matching antigen is unknown.

This chain uses TRBV19 with TRBJ1-4, with D maybe TRBD1 (5 bases). The source of this sequence is an adult with an advanced solid tumor such as melanoma, head and neck, liver or kidney cancer. The specimen was CD4+ or CD8+ T cells sorted from blood, collected in a trial of the OX40 agonist ivuxolimab. CDR3 loop: CASSAGSEKLFF. CDR3 coding DNA: TGTGCCAGTAGCGCAGGGAGTGAAAAACTGTTTTTT.